This TCR beta chain appears in the sequencing data of a study of T cells in Graves' hyperthyroidism and ophthalmopathy. This clonotype has just a few counts. Its specificity is not known. Diagnoses used clinical symptoms, serum thyroxine and TRAb, thyroid ultrasound and orbital computed tomography. Study results and caveats: In validation, the model predicted ophthalmopathy. These predictions came a median about 6.5 months before onset.

Using RNA transcripts as the source, TCR beta CDR3 regions were amplified. The HTBI primer set drove a first-round RT-PCR of the TCR CDR3. TCRdb re-called the multiplex PCR reads with MiXCR, one entry per CDR3 protein. The sample has around 540,000 distinct CDR3 sequences; approximately 44% are singletons. The CDR3 has 13 amino acids. Germline V lookup: CDR1 MNHEY, CDR2 SVGAGI. Trimming left V 5 bases short and J 8 bases short, with 15 bases between. The J gene is TRBJ1-2, the V gene TRBV6-5; D is uncertain. The clonotype comes from a woman between 18 and 29 years old with Graves' hyperthyroidism. Sequencing was performed on peripheral blood or thyroid tissue (not recorded which). The CDR3 spells CASSGYSLDGYTF. CDR3 bases: TGTGCCAGCAGTGGGTACTCCCTAGACGGCTACACCTTC.